Each of the 29 T cell receptor beta chains below was sequenced from the same sample in a study of early T cells in non-severe SARS-CoV-2 infection. Using its own MiXCR run on the 5' RACE reads, TCRdb lists one record per CDR3 protein. Of fewer than 95,000 distinct CDR3 sequences in the sample, around 17% were seen once. Sequences were derived from whole blood, sampled at baseline. The receptors derive from an adult who was a healthcare worker with PCR-confirmed SARS-CoV-2 infection or an uninfected control (not recorded which).

At least ten counts were recorded for this clonotype. The CDR3 DNA is TGTGCCAGCAGCCAAGGAGTGCCGGGACTAGCGGGGACCGGGGAGCTGTTTTTT. Protein product: CASSQGVPGLAGTGELFF. The genes are TRBV3-1 and TRBJ2-2; 13 nucleotides align to TRBD2. The CDR3 covers 18 residues. Germline lookup yields CDR1 LGHDT and CDR2 YNNKEL (reference sequence). Trimming cost V 1 base and J 5 bases; bases outside gene matches: 7.

The chain has TRBV10-1 and TRBJ2-3, with D unclear. This CDR3 contains 14 residues. V lost 6 bases, J lost 0 bases, and 10 bases lay in between. The germline V gene encodes CDR1 WNHNN and CDR2 SYGVQD (reference sequence). The CDR3 DNA reads as TGCGCCAGCAGCCCACAAACTAGCACAGATACGCAGTATTTT. The encoded protein is CASSPQTSTDTQYF.

This clonotype was counted only a few times. V and J are TRBV27 and TRBJ2-1, with TRBD2 matching 9 bases. The CDR3 is 16 amino acids. With 6 bases clipped from V and 0 bases from J, the junction kept 6 bases outside the gene matches. CDR1 and CDR2 (germline): MNHEY, SMNVEV (reference sequence). The CDR3 spells CASRPNSGSSYNEQFF. DNA of the CDR3: TGTGCCAGCAGGCCGAATAGCGGGAGCTCCTACAATGAGCAGTTCTTC.

J is TRBJ2-1 and V is TRBV13; D is uncertain. This CDR3 contains 13 residues. V was cut by 5 bases and J by 10 bases, with 15 bases left in between. Germline V gene lookup returns CDR1 PRHDT and CDR2 FYEKMQ (reference sequence). The CDR3 DNA sequence: TGTGCCAGCAGCCTCCCACATCTTGGCGAGCAGTTCTTC. This gives the protein CASSLPHLGEQFF.

A few counts support this clonotype. The V gene is TRBV12-3 or TRBV12-4, the J gene TRBJ2-5, with TRBD1 matching 7 bases. After removal of 6 bases from V and 7 bases from J, the junction contained 8 bases not matched to a gene. This CDR3 comprises 13 residues. The CDR3 protein is CASSHRGRGTQYF. The DNA of the CDR3 is TGTGCCAGCAGCCACAGGGGTCGCGGGACCCAGTACTTC.

CDR3 bases: TGCGCCAGCAGCCGCGGACAGTTCTATGGCTACACCTTC. Protein sequence: CASSRGQFYGYTF. V gene TRBV4-1 combines with J gene TRBJ1-2, with D tentatively TRBD1 (6 bases). CDR1 is MGHRA, CDR2 YSYEKL, per germline. There are 13 residues in the CDR3. With 4 bases removed from V and 4 bases from J, the gap between germline ends came to 10 bases.

V gene TRBV6-4 combines with J gene TRBJ1-4, with 8 bases identical to TRBD1. Germline-derived CDR1 and CDR2 are MRHNA and SNTAGT. With 2 bases clipped from V and 5 bases from J, the junction kept 4 bases outside the gene matches. The CDR3 spans 15 residues. The CDR3 nucleotides read TGTGCCAGCAGTGACCTCCGGACAGGGAATGAAAAACTGTTTTTT. It encodes CASSDLRTGNEKLFF.

The J gene is TRBJ2-7, the V gene TRBV25-1; the match to TRBD2 covers 8 bases. The CDR3 spans 17 residues. V lost 1 base and J lost 5; bases outside the gene matches: 13. From germline, CDR1 is MGHDK and CDR2 SYGVNS. CDR3 DNA: TGTGCCAGCAGTGAATCAGGGCCGGGACTAGTGGAGCACGAGCAGTACTTC. Translation gives CASSESGPGLVEHEQYF.

CDR3 bases: TGTGCCAGCAGTTGGGGGACAGGCGGAAAACTGTTTTTT. This translates into CASSWGTGGKLFF. This rearrangement joins TRBV12-3 or TRBV12-4 to TRBJ1-4; 8 bases fit TRBD1. V lost 4 bases to trimming and J lost 10 bases; unmatched junction nucleotides: 5. CDR3 length: 13 amino acids.

This clonotype was detected a few times. The V and J genes are TRBV2 and TRBJ1-4; D ambiguous. Trimming removed 9 bases at V and 6 bases at J, with 14 bases between. Germline V gene sequence: CDR1 SNHLY, CDR2 FYNNEI. This CDR3 region has 13 residues. The CDR3 sequence: CARPRNRDEKLFF. The DNA of the CDR3 is TGTGCCAGACCCAGAAATCGAGATGAAAAACTGTTTTTT.

The chain is built from TRBV9 and TRBJ2-1; tentative D call: TRBD2 (6 bases). Trimming removed 3 bases from V and 9 bases from J, with 13 bases in between. The CDR3 covers 13 residues. Germline V CDR1 and CDR2: SGDLS, YYNGEE. The CDR3: CASSARLGGEQFF. DNA for the CDR3: TGTGCCAGCAGCGCCCGGTTGGGGGGTGAGCAGTTCTTC.

This clonotype was found many times. The V and J genes are TRBV7-8 and TRBJ2-5; 11 bases match TRBD2. The CDR3 is made up of 17 amino acids. Germline V CDR1 and CDR2: SGHVS, FQNEAQ. The V and J ends lost 1 base and 2 bases, in that order; junction bases with no gene match: 6. CDR3 sequence reads: CASSLGGLAGQQETQYF. For the CDR3, the DNA is TGTGCCAGCAGCTTAGGAGGACTAGCGGGCCAACAAGAGACCCAGTACTTC.

The chain joins TRBV5-6 to TRBJ2-2; D remains ambiguous. The CDR3 length is 12 residues. The V and J ends lost 8 bases and 4 bases respectively, with 9 bases between them. Per the germline V gene, CDR1 is SGHDT and CDR2 is YYEEEE. The CDR3 DNA sequence: TGTGCCAGTAATTGGGTCACCGGGGAGCTGTTTTTT. Translation: CASNWVTGELFF.

The CDR3 protein is CASGTHDSYEQYF. The CDR3 nucleotides read TGTGCCAGCGGGACTCACGACTCCTACGAGCAGTACTTC. The chain couples TRBV2 to TRBJ2-7; D possibly corresponds to TRBD2 (6 bases). CDR3 length: 13 residues. Germline V CDR1 and CDR2: SNHLY, FYNNEI. V lost 8 bases and J 0 bases, leaving 11 bases between the germline ends.

The V gene is TRBV9, the J gene TRBJ2-7; D is tentatively TRBD1 or TRBD2 (5 bases each). The CDR3 has 14 residues. The V end was cut by 4 bases, the J end by 5 bases, with 16 bases between. Germline CDR1 is SGDLS and CDR2 is YYNGEE. The CDR3 loop is CASSPGTRIDEQYF. DNA for the CDR3: TGTGCCAGCAGCCCGGGGACCCGGATCGACGAGCAGTACTTC. The full variable domain, its missing parts supplied by reference TRBV9 and TRBJ2-7, is DSGVTQTPKHLITATGQRVTLRCSPRSGDLSVYWYQQSLDQGLQFLIQYYNGEERAKGNILERFSAQQFPDLHSELNLSSLELGDSALYFCASSPGTRIDEQYFGPGTRLTVT.

This clonotype showed up many times. The chain joins TRBV4-1 to TRBJ1-2; D unclear. Germline CDR1 reads MGHRA; CDR2 reads YSYEKL. The CDR3 has 13 amino acids. The V end lost 1 base, the J end lost 4 bases, and 7 bases lay between the germline ends. The CDR3 coding sequence is TGCGCCAGCAGCCAAGCTGGCCTCTATGGCTACACCTTC. This translates into CASSQAGLYGYTF.

This clonotype was found a few times. J is TRBJ2-3 and V is TRBV1; the DNA was not used to check the table's D call, TRBD1. TRBV1 is marked as a pseudogene. This CDR3 has 16 amino acids. The CDR3 DNA follows: TGCACCAGCAGCCAAGAGGGCAGGGGGCACACAGATACGCAGTATTTT. Translated: CTSSQEGRGHTDTQYF.

This clonotype has a handful of counts. The chain employs TRBV6-4 and TRBJ2-5; 9 bases fit TRBD2. Germline V gives CDR1 MRHNA, CDR2 SNTAGT. This CDR3 is built from 15 residues. The V segment lost 8 bases and the J segment 5 bases; nucleotides outside the gene matches: 12. In nucleotides, the CDR3 is TGTGCCAGCCCCCCAATAGCGGGAGTCGACGAGACCCAGTACTTC. Amino acid sequence: CASPPIAGVDETQYF.

The gene calls are TRBV11-2 and TRBJ2-5; D is unresolved. This CDR3 is 14 amino acids long. V was clipped by 2 bases and J by 1 base, with 8 bases between them. Germline loops: CDR1 SGHAT, CDR2 FQNNGV. The CDR3 bases are TGTGCCAGCAGCTTATGGACCAGCCAAGAGACCCAGTACTTC. Encoded protein: CASSLWTSQETQYF.

CDR3 loop: CASSFVGLAKNIQYF. CDR3 sequence (DNA): TGTGCCAGCAGTTTTGTGGGACTAGCCAAAAACATTCAGTACTTC. V gene TRBV28 combines with J gene TRBJ2-4; perhaps TRBD2 as D (6 bases). This CDR3 is built from 15 residues. The germline V gene encodes CDR1 MDHEN and CDR2 SYDVKM. The V and J ends lost 3 bases and 0 bases respectively, with 9 bases between them.

This clonotype was counted between two and nine times. This chain uses TRBV27 with TRBJ2-7, with D possibly called TRBD1 or TRBD2 (5 bases each). Trimming cost V 4 bases and J 7 bases, with 23 bases left between them. Germline CDR1 is MNHEY and CDR2 is SMNVEV (reference sequence). The CDR3 runs 16 residues. In DNA, the CDR3 is TGTGCCAGCAGTTCAGGCCGAGTCGCCCTTTGGGGGGAGCAGTACTTC. Translating gives CASSSGRVALWGEQYF.

The V and J genes are TRBV20-1 and TRBJ2-5; D uncertain. The CDR3 runs 15 residues. The V end was cut by 3 bases, the J end by 1 base, with 15 bases between. Germline V gene data show CDR1 as DFQATT and CDR2 as SNEGSKA (reference sequence). The CDR3 DNA reads as TGCAGTGCTAGGTCCGCCGTCGCTACCCAAGAGACCCAGTACTTC. Its translation: CSARSAVATQETQYF.

The chain recombines TRBV12-3 or TRBV12-4 with TRBJ1-1, with TRBD1 matching over 7 bases. This CDR3 is 14 amino acids long. Germline trimming cut 3 bases from V and 1 base from J; bases unmatched to any gene: 2. This CDR3 is CASSFGTENTEAFF. CDR3 bases: TGTGCCAGCAGTTTTGGGACAGAGAACACTGAAGCTTTCTTT.

The CDR3 protein is CASSVGGFKAEGHNEQFF. In DNA, the CDR3 is TGTGCCAGCAGCGTGGGCGGATTCAAGGCGGAGGGCCACAATGAGCAGTTCTTC. The V gene is TRBV21-1, the J gene TRBJ2-1; the table's D call of TRBD2 was not tested on the DNA. TRBV21-1 is classified as a pseudogene. This CDR3 has 18 amino acids.

V and J are TRBV7-9 and TRBJ2-2; maybe TRBD2 (6 bases). The length of the CDR3 is 15 residues. Germline V CDR1 and CDR2: SEHNR, FQNEAQ (reference sequence). V shed 5 bases and J shed 7 bases, with 17 bases lying between them. The CDR3 DNA reads as TGTGCCAGCAGCCAACGGACTACTTCGGGCGGGGAGCTGTTTTTT. As protein: CASSQRTTSGGELFF.

This clonotype was seen at least ten times. The chain uses TRBV15 and TRBJ2-4; D may correspond to TRBD1 or TRBD2 (7 bases each). This CDR3 spans 15 amino acids. Germline assignment: CDR1 LNHNV and CDR2 YYDKDF (reference sequence). Trimming stripped 5 bases from V and 6 bases from J, with 17 bases between. The CDR3, as DNA: TGTGCCACCAGCCTCAGAGACAGGGAGGGAAACATTCAGTACTTC. Protein sequence: CATSLRDREGNIQYF.

This clonotype turned up a few times. This rearrangement joins TRBV20-1 to TRBJ1-1; maybe TRBD1 (5 bases). Germline CDR1 DFQATT, CDR2 SNEGSKA (reference sequence). The CDR3 extends over 16 amino acids. V dropped 2 bases and J dropped 6 bases, with 22 bases sitting between them. The CDR3 protein is CSARSARYQRDPEAFF. Written as DNA, the CDR3 is TGCAGTGCTAGATCCGCAAGGTACCAGAGGGACCCTGAAGCTTTCTTT.

In this sample, this clonotype turned up many times. V usage is TRBV7-9 and J usage is TRBJ2-5; TRBD1 matches at 10 bases. V was clipped by 7 bases and J by 1 base; unmatched bases: 9. The length of the CDR3 is 16 residues. Germline V lookup: CDR1 SEHNR, CDR2 FQNEAQ (reference sequence). Here the CDR3 DNA reads TGTGCCAGCACCATCCCGGGACAGGGGAGCCAAGAGACCCAGTACTTC. It yields the protein CASTIPGQGSQETQYF.

This clonotype occurred a few times. The rearrangement links TRBV18 to TRBJ2-1, with 7 bases that match TRBD2. Germline assignment: CDR1 KGHSH and CDR2 LQKENI. V lost 3 bases, J lost 6 bases, and 17 bases stayed unmatched. This CDR3 is 18 amino acids long. Here the CDR3 DNA reads TGTGCCAGCTCACCGTTGGATCAGAGGGAGGGAGGAAGCAATGAGCAGTTCTTC. It specifies CASSPLDQREGGSNEQFF.